This TCR beta chain was identified in a study of cytomegalovirus exposure and HLA in healthy donors. Study-wide findings and caveats: A later examination showed that TCR association rates differed by HLA locus, with DRB1 most and HLA-C fewest.

On this clone: Its matching antigen is unknown.

The PCR had 60 Vbeta and 13 Jbeta primers. Here immunoSEQ multiplex PCR was the method, and the copy in TCRdb shows in-frame clones only, minus some. Altogether about 140,000 clones are present, roughly three quarters being singletons, with the ten largest covering 3% to 4%. The germline V and J ends were trimmed by 10 bases and 3 bases, with 16 bases remaining between them. The CDR3 consists of 15 residues. CDR1 is MNHEY, CDR2 SVGAGI, per germline. This receptor was identified in a female donor in good health and CMV-seronegative. The sequenced sample was PBMCs. The chain combines TRBV6-5 with TRBJ2-6; D not resolved. CDR3 residues: CATTPQQHGANVLTF. In nucleotides, the CDR3 is TGTGCCACCACGCCCCAACAACATGGGGCCAACGTCCTGACTTTC.